One and the same sample provided the 2 T cell receptor beta chains below, sequenced in a study of blood T cell repertoires in COVID-19. Assay: immunoSEQ multiplex PCR; the TCRdb copy retains only in-frame clones and omits some. The sample lists 100,000 to 150,000 clones; about 85% were seen once. Sequenced material: peripheral blood. The source of these receptors is a woman older than 75 with acute or convalescent COVID-19.

This clone was detected only a few times. The chain has TRBV2 and TRBJ1-5; 8 bases are a match to TRBD1. This CDR3 is 15 amino acids long. V shed 6 bases and J 2 bases; nucleotides not matched to a gene: 6. Per germline, CDR1 SNHLY and CDR2 FYNNEI. CDR3: CASRPDRGGNQPQHF. The CDR3 DNA is TGTGCCAGCAGACCCGACAGGGGAGGCAATCAGCCCCAGCATTTT.

The chain links TRBV4-1 to TRBJ1-1; a possible D gene is TRBD1 (6 bases). CDR3 length equals 15 residues. Germline CDR1 is MGHRA and CDR2 is YSYEKL. V lost 4 bases, J lost 10 bases, and 22 bases lay in between. The CDR3 region is CASSPFGAGAQVAFF. CDR3 bases: TGCGCCAGCAGCCCTTTTGGCGCAGGGGCGCAGGTAGCTTTCTTT.